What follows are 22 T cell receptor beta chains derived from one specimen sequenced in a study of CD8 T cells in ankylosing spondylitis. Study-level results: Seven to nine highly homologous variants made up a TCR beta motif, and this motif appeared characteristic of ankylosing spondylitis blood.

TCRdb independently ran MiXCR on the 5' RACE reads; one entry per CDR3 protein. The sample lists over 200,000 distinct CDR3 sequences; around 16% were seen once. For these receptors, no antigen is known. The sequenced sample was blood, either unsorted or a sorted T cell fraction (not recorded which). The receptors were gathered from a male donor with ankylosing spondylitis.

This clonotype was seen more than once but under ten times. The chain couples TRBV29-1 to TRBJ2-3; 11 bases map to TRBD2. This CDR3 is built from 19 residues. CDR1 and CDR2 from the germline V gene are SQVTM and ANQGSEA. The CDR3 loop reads CSLKDLGGTSGRTSDTQYF. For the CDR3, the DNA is TGCAGTCTGAAGGACTTGGGTGGTACTAGCGGGAGAACCTCAGATACGCAGTATTTT.

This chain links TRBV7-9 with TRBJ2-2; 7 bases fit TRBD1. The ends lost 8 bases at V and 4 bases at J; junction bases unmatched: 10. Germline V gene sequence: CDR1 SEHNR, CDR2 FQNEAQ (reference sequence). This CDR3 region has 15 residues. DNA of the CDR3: TGTGCCAGCCTCTCCGGGACAGATCTCACCGGGGAGCTGTTTTTT. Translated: CASLSGTDLTGELFF.

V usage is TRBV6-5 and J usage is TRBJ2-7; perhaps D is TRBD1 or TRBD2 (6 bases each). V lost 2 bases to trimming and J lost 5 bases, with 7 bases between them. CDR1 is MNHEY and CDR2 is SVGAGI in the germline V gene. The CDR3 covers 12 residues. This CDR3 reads CASSYGGHEQYF. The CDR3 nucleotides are TGTGCCAGCAGTTACGGGGGGCACGAGCAGTACTTC.

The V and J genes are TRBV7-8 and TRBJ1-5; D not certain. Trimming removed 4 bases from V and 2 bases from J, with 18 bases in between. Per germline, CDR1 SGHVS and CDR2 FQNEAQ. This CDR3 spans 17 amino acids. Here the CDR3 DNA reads TGTGCCAGCAGCTCCCTAGGGTCCGAAAGGGGCAATCAGCCCCAGCATTTT. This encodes CASSSLGSERGNQPQHF. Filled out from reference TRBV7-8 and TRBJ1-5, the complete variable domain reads GAGVSQSPRYKVAKRGQDVALRCDPISGHVSLFWYQQALGQGPEFLTYFQNEAQLDKSGLPSDRFFAERPEGSVSTLKIQRTQQEDSAVYLCASSSLGSERGNQPQHFGDGTRLSIL.

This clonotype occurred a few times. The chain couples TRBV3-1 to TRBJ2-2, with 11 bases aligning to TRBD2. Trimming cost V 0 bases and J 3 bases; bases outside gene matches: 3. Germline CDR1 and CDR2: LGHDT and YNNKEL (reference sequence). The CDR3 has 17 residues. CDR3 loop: CASSQDSSGRHTGELFF. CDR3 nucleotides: TGTGCCAGCAGCCAAGATTCTAGCGGGAGGCACACCGGGGAGCTGTTTTTT.

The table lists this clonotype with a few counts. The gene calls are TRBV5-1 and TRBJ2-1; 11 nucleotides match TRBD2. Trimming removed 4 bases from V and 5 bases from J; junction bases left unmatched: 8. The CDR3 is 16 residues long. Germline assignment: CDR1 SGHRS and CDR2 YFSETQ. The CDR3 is CASSPQIAGGDNEQFF. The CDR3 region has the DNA TGCGCCAGCAGCCCCCAAATAGCGGGAGGGGACAATGAGCAGTTCTTC.

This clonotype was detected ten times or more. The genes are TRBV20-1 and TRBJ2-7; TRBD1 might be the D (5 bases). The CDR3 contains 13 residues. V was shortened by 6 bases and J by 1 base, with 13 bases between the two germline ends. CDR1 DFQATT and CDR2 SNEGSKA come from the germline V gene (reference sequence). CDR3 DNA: TGCAGTGCCAAAGACAGATATTCCTACGAGCAGTACTTC. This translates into CSAKDRYSYEQYF.

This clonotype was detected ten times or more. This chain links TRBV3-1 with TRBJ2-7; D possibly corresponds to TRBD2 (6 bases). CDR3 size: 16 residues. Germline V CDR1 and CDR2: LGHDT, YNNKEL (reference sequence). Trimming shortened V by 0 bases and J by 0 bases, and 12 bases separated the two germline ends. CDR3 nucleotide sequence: TGTGCCAGCAGCCAAGATTGGGCGGGACCCTCCTACGAGCAGTACTTC. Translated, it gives CASSQDWAGPSYEQYF.

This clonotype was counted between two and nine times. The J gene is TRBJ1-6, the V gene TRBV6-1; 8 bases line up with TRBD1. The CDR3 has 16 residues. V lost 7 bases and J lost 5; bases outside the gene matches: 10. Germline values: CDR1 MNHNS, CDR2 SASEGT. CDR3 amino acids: CASTRGQGKHNSPLHF. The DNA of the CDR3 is TGTGCCAGCACGAGAGGACAGGGAAAGCATAATTCACCCCTCCACTTT.

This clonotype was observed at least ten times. The CDR3 DNA follows: TGCAGTGCTAGAGAGGGCAGGGACTACGAGCAGTACTTC. Translating gives CSAREGRDYEQYF. The V gene is TRBV20-1, the J gene TRBJ2-7, with D possibly matching TRBD1 (5 bases). Trimming shortened V by 0 bases and J by 3 bases, and 9 bases separated the two germline ends. Germline loops: CDR1 DFQATT, CDR2 SNEGSKA (reference sequence). CDR3 size: 13 residues.

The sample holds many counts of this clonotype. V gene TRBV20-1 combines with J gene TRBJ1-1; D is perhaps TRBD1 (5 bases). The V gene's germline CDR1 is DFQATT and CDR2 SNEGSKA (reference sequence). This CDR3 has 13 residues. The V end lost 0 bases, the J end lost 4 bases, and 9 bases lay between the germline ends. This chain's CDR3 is CSARDEGSTEAFF. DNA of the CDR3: TGCAGTGCTAGAGATGAGGGGTCCACTGAAGCTTTCTTT.

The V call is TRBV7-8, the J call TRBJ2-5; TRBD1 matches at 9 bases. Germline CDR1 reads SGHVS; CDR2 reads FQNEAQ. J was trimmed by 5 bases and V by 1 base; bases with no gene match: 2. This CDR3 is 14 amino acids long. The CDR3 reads CASSLVTGGETQYF. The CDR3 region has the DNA TGTGCCAGCAGCTTAGTGACAGGGGGGGAGACCCAGTACTTC.

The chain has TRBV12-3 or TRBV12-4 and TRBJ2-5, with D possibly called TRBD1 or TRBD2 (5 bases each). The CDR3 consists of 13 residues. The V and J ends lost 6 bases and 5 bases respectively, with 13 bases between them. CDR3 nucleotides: TGTGCCAGCAGCAGAGGGGTTGGGGAGACCCAGTACTTC. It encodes CASSRGVGETQYF.

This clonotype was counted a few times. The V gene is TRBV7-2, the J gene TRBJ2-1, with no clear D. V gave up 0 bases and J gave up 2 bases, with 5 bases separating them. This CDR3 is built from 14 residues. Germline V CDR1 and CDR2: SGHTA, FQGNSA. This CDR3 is CASSLAPAYNEQFF. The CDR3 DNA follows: TGTGCCAGCAGCTTAGCGCCAGCCTACAATGAGCAGTTCTTC.

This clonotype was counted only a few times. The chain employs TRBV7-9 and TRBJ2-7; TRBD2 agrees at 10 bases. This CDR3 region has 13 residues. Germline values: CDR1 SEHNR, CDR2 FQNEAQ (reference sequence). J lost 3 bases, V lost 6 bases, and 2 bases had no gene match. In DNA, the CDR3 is TGTGCCAGCAGACGGACTAGCGGCTACGAGCAGTACTTC. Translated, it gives CASRRTSGYEQYF.

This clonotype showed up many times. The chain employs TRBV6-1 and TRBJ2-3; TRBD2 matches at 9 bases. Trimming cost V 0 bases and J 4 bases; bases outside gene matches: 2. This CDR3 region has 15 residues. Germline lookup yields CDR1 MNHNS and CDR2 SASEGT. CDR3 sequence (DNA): TGTGCCAGCAGTGAAGCGGCGGGAGGGCCAGATACGCAGTATTTT. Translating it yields CASSEAAGGPDTQYF.

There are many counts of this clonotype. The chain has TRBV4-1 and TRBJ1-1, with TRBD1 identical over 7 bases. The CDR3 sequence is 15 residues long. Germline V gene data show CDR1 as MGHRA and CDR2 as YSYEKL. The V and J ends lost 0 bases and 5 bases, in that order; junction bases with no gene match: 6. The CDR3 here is CASSQETGARTEAFF. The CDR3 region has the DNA TGCGCCAGCAGCCAAGAAACAGGGGCGAGGACTGAAGCTTTCTTT.

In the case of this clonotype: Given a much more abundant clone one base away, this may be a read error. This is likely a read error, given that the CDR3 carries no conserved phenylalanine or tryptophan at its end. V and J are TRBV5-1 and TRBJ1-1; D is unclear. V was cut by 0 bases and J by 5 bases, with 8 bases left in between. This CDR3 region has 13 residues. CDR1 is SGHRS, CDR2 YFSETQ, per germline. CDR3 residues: CASSLEEDTEAFI. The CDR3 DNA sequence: TGCGCCAGCAGCTTGGAGGAAGATACTGAAGCTTTCATT.

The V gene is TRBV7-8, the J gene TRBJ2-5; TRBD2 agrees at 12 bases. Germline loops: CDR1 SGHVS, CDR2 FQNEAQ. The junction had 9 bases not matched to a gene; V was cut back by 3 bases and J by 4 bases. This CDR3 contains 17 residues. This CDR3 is CASSFLRLAGAVETQYF. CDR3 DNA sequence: TGTGCCAGCAGCTTCCTGAGACTAGCGGGAGCTGTAGAGACCCAGTACTTC.

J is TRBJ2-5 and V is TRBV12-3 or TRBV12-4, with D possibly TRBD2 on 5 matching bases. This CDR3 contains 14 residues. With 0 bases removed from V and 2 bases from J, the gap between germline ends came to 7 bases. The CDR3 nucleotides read TGTGCCAGCAGTTTAGCTGAGGGACAAGAGACCCAGTACTTC. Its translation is CASSLAEGQETQYF.

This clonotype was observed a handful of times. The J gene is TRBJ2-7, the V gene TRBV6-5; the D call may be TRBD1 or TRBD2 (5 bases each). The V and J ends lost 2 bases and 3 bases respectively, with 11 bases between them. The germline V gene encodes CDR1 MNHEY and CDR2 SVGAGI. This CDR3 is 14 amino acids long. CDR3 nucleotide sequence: TGTGCCAGCAGTTACGCTGGGGGTGACTACGAGCAGTACTTC. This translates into CASSYAGGDYEQYF.

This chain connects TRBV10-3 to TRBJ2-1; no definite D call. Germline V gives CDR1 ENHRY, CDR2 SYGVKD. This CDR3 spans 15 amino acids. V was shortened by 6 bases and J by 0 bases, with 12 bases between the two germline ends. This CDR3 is CAIRSSLSSYNEQFF. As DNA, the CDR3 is TGTGCCATCAGGAGCTCCCTGAGCTCCTACAATGAGCAGTTCTTC.